Listed below are T cell receptor beta chains from one sample, sequenced in a study of cytomegalovirus exposure and HLA in healthy donors. The protocol was immunoSEQ multiplex PCR, while the TCRdb copy is restricted to in-frame clones and leaves out a portion. The table lists 70,000 to 90,000 clones, around 85% of them singletons. The source material was PBMCs. Receptors were obtained from a man aged 30 to 39 in good health and CMV-seronegative. Each CDR3 is given without its conserved first and last residue.

v_call: TRBV30; cdr3_aa: AWSVRGFDGYT
v_call: TRBV29-1; cdr3_aa: SVMGSHGQPQH
v_call: TRBV6-4; cdr3_aa: ASRNTGQVSLTNEKLF
v_call: TRBV7-9; cdr3_aa: ASSYYQAFPGELF
v_call: TRBV13; cdr3_aa: ASRRIRQGASEQY
v_call: TRBV25-1; cdr3_aa: ASSEWTETYEQY
v_call: TRBV27; cdr3_aa: ASSRAGGLYEQY
v_call: TRBV7-6; cdr3_aa: ASSSYRGHLWSYT
v_call: TRBV10-2; cdr3_aa: ASRDRIKLNTEAF
v_call: TRBV27; cdr3_aa: ASSLSSGTGNTEAF
v_call: TRBV11-3; cdr3_aa: ASSLVRSGLRDTQY
v_call: TRBV9; cdr3_aa: ASSVQGVNEQF
v_call: TRBV18; cdr3_aa: ASSPDSSDTQY
v_call: TRBV19; cdr3_aa: ASIQQGRGEAF
v_call: TRBV4-2; cdr3_aa: ASSQDIQGSSGTSLFPSTDTQY
v_call: TRBV7-6; cdr3_aa: ASSLFQGTPSYEQY
v_call: TRBV6-5; cdr3_aa: ASSEQGAFNQPQH
v_call: TRBV6-5; cdr3_aa: ASSAPGQGPYGYT
v_call: TRBV19; cdr3_aa: ATSPGRTGPFGETQY
v_call: TRBV2; cdr3_aa: ASSQGPGQGIYEQY
v_call: TRBV30; cdr3_aa: AWRQNTEAF
v_call: TRBV12-2; cdr3_aa: ASRLPAPLLSNTEAF
v_call: TRBV12-5; cdr3_aa: ASGSRYGQGFNEQF
v_call: TRBV9; cdr3_aa: ASSVDHAGYEQY
v_call: TRBV19; cdr3_aa: ASTPKPEGAQQF
v_call: TRBV27; cdr3_aa: ASSKRQGMSNEQF
v_call: TRBV4-1; cdr3_aa: ASSQVNSRANVLT
v_call: TRBV6-1; cdr3_aa: ASSGQGILSEGYT
v_call: TRBV30; cdr3_aa: AWSPGVKQF
v_call: TRBV7-2; cdr3_aa: ASSHYGDTQY
v_call: TRBV11-2; cdr3_aa: ASRRLTSGREQF
v_call: TRBV6-4; cdr3_aa: ASSMTPVREQQY